A single sample gave rise to the 20 T cell receptor beta chains below, sequenced in a study of cytomegalovirus exposure and HLA in healthy donors (dated by TCRdb to the late 2010s). Libraries were built with the immunoSEQ multiplex PCR assay. TCRdb stores this immuneACCESS table with in-frame sequences only. Part of the clones is absent; in the studies checked, under half of the shortfall reflects unresolved V genes, and no reason is known for the rest. The sample data list approximately 190,000 clones, and more than 65% of these were observed just once. In total, the top ten clones hold roughly 13% of the sample. The sequenced sample consisted of PBMCs. These receptors were obtained from a woman in her twenties or thirties in good health and CMV-seropositive.

This clone was detected only once. This rearrangement joins TRBV4-1 to TRBJ2-7; perhaps TRBD1 as D (6 bases). V lost 0 bases and J 2 bases, leaving 17 bases between the germline ends. The CDR3 covers 17 residues. Germline-derived CDR1 and CDR2 are MGHRA and YSYEKL. DNA of the CDR3: TGCGCCAGCAGCCAAGATGGATTGACGGACAGAACCTACGAGCAGTACTTC. This sequence encodes CASSQDGLTDRTYEQYF.

The V and J genes are TRBV4-2 and TRBJ2-2; D is possibly TRBD2 (5 bases). Germline V gene data show CDR1 as LGHNA and CDR2 as YNFKEQ. Deletions cut 4 bases from V and 4 bases from J, with 10 bases between. The CDR3 totals 14 residues. CDR3 residues: CASSPASRTGELFF. In DNA form, the CDR3 reads TGTGCCAGCAGCCCAGCTAGCCGCACCGGGGAGCTGTTTTTT.

The chain recombines TRBV9 with TRBJ1-2; 10 bases line up with TRBD1. The CDR3 is made up of 17 amino acids. The germline V gene has CDR1 SGDLS and CDR2 YYNGEE. The junction had 5 bases not matched to a gene; V was cut back by 0 bases and J by 0 bases. CDR3: CASSVAGQGLTNYGYTF. The CDR3 bases are TGTGCCAGCAGCGTAGCGGGACAGGGGCTAACTAACTATGGCTACACCTTC.

V and J are TRBV2 and TRBJ2-2, with D possibly TRBD1 on 6 matching bases. CDR1 and CDR2 (germline): SNHLY, FYNNEI. Trimming pared 8 bases from V and 3 bases from J, leaving 16 bases between. The CDR3 loop spans 15 amino acids. The CDR3, as DNA: TGTGCCAGCGTTTCCGGGGACACCTACACCGGGGAGCTGTTTTTT. Its translation is CASVSGDTYTGELFF.

V and J are TRBV28 and TRBJ1-3; D is unclear. Per germline, CDR1 MDHEN and CDR2 SYDVKM. The V end was cut by 7 bases, the J end by 4 bases, with 20 bases between. This CDR3 comprises 16 residues. CDR3 amino acids: CASTLHRRAYGNTIYF. CDR3 nucleotides: TGTGCCAGCACCCTTCATCGGAGAGCATACGGAAACACCATATATTTT.

V usage is TRBV15 and J usage is TRBJ2-7; 7 bases agree with TRBD1. Germline values: CDR1 LNHNV, CDR2 YYDKDF (reference sequence). The CDR3 is 15 residues long. Trimming removed 4 bases from V and 1 base from J; junction bases left unmatched: 7. The CDR3 nucleotides read TGTGCCACCAGCAAAGTACAGGGGCCATCCTACGAGCAGTACTTC. As protein: CATSKVQGPSYEQYF.

This sequence joins TRBV30 and TRBJ1-1; D possibly corresponds to TRBD1 (6 bases). CDR3 length: 11 amino acids. Germline CDR1 GTSNPN, CDR2 SVGIG (reference sequence). The CDR3 nucleotides are TGTGCGGGAGCAGGGGCCACTGAAGCTTTCTTT. Translated: CAGAGATEAFF.

This clone was seen a single time. The chain links TRBV28 to TRBJ2-2; a possible D gene is TRBD2 (5 bases). V gave up 5 bases and J gave up 4 bases, with 14 bases separating them. CDR3 length equals 15 residues. Germline V CDR1 and CDR2: MDHEN, SYDVKM. The CDR3 reads CASSLNWRVTGELFF. In DNA, the CDR3 is TGTGCCAGCAGTCTGAATTGGCGGGTCACCGGGGAGCTGTTTTTT.

This clone showed up just once. One junction end disagrees with the germline gene, perhaps due to a read error. The rearrangement uses TRBV29-1 and TRBJ1-1, with 8 bases aligning to TRBD1. This CDR3 comprises 15 residues. The germline V gene has CDR1 SQVTM and CDR2 ANQGSEA. As DNA, the CDR3 is TGCAGCGTTGAGATGACAGGGGCCGCGAACGCTGAAGCTTTCTTT. Its translation: CSVEMTGAANAEAFF.

The J gene is TRBJ2-3, the V gene TRBV5-4; D is unresolved. Germline values: CDR1 SGHNT, CDR2 YYREEE (reference sequence). The V end was cut by 1 base, the J end by 1 base, with 7 bases between. The CDR3 is 14 residues long. The CDR3 spells CASSLKSGTDTQYF. CDR3 nucleotide sequence: TGTGCCAGCAGCTTGAAAAGCGGCACAGATACGCAGTATTTT.

This chain links TRBV19 with TRBJ1-2, with 7 bases that match TRBD1. Germline assignment: CDR1 LNHDA and CDR2 SQIVND (reference sequence). The CDR3 has 12 residues. J was trimmed by 8 bases and V by 7 bases; bases with no gene match: 7. CDR3 region: CASTDRSAGYTF. DNA for the CDR3: TGTGCCAGTACGGACAGGAGCGCGGGCTACACCTTC.

The chain has TRBV2 and TRBJ2-7, with D unresolved. Trimming took off 10 bases at V and 2 bases at J, with 6 bases between the two ends. The CDR3 spans 10 residues. CDR1 and CDR2 from the germline V gene are SNHLY and FYNNEI. CDR3 protein: CATSAYEQYF. DNA of the CDR3: TGTGCCACCTCGGCCTACGAGCAGTACTTC. Variable domain in full (rest from reference TRBV2 and TRBJ2-7): EPEVTQTPSHQVTQMGQEVILRCVPISNHLYFYWYRQILGQKVEFLVSFYNNEISEKSEIFDDQFSVERPDGSNFTLKIRSTKLEDSAMYFCATSAYEQYFGPGTRLTVT.

V gene TRBV19 combines with J gene TRBJ1-5; possibly TRBD1 for D (5 bases). Between the trimmed V and J ends, which lost 7 bases and 6 bases, there was a span of 16 bases. This CDR3 is built from 14 residues. Germline assignment: CDR1 LNHDA and CDR2 SQIVND (reference sequence). The CDR3 loop is CASTDPGYTQPQHF. DNA of the CDR3: TGTGCCAGTACTGATCCAGGGTACACTCAGCCCCAGCATTTT. The full variable domain, its missing parts supplied by reference TRBV19 and TRBJ1-5, is DGGITQSPKYLFRKEGQNVTLSCEQNLNHDAMYWYRQDPGQGLRLIYYSQIVNDFQKGDIAEGYSVSREKKESFPLTVTSAQKNPTAFYLCASTDPGYTQPQHFGDGTRLSIL.

This clone was recorded once. The chain employs TRBV18 and TRBJ2-3; 8 nucleotides match TRBD2. This CDR3 has 19 residues. The trim removed 2 bases at V and 2 bases at J, leaving 15 bases unmatched. Germline CDR1 is KGHSH and CDR2 is LQKENI. The CDR3 DNA reads TGTGCCAGCTCACCAGTTAATTCGCCACTAGCGGTTTACACAGATACGCAGTATTTT. This gives the protein CASSPVNSPLAVYTDTQYF.

This chain joins TRBV6-5 and TRBJ2-5, with 7 bases that match TRBD2. Germline CDR1 MNHEY, CDR2 SVGAGI. The CDR3 sequence is 15 residues long. The V and J ends lost 5 bases and 2 bases, in that order; junction bases with no gene match: 8. CDR3 sequence reads: CASSRAGVRQETQYF. The CDR3, as DNA: TGTGCCAGCAGTCGCGCGGGAGTTAGACAAGAGACCCAGTACTTC.

V gene TRBV6-1 combines with J gene TRBJ2-1; 7 positions match TRBD1. CDR3 size: 15 residues. Germline values: CDR1 MNHNS, CDR2 SASEGT. The trim removed 5 bases at V and 1 base at J, leaving 5 bases unmatched. The CDR3 sequence: CASSLETGSYNEQFF. The CDR3 region has the DNA TGTGCCAGCAGTCTAGAGACAGGGTCCTACAATGAGCAGTTCTTC.

The chain carries TRBV4-2 and TRBJ1-1; no reliable D call. The germline V and J ends were trimmed by 0 bases and 4 bases, with 15 bases remaining between them. Germline V gene sequence: CDR1 LGHNA, CDR2 YNFKEQ. The length of the CDR3 is 16 residues. The chain's CDR3 is CASSQDFPVWSTEAFF. DNA for the CDR3: TGTGCCAGCAGCCAAGATTTCCCGGTTTGGAGCACTGAAGCTTTCTTT.

V gene TRBV10-3 combines with J gene TRBJ2-7; 7 bases are a match to TRBD2. This CDR3 is built from 12 residues. Germline assignment: CDR1 ENHRY and CDR2 SYGVKD. The junction had 5 bases not matched to a gene; V was cut back by 7 bases and J by 5 bases. The CDR3 region is CAITAGENEQYF. CDR3 nucleotides: TGTGCCATCACCGCGGGGGAAAACGAGCAGTACTTC.

The chain uses TRBV7-6 and TRBJ2-3, with 9 positions matching TRBD2. Germline V gene sequence: CDR1 SGHVS, CDR2 FNYEAQ. This CDR3 comprises 18 residues. With V trimmed by 2 bases and J by 4 bases, 13 bases remained unmatched. The CDR3 bases are TGTGCCAGCAGCTTAATTGGGAATAGCGGGAGTGGTCCAGATACGCAGTATTTT. Residues: CASSLIGNSGSGPDTQYF.

The V and J genes are TRBV5-1 and TRBJ1-3; D may be TRBD1 (5 bases). Trimming stripped 1 base from V and 0 bases from J, with 8 bases between. This CDR3 region has 15 residues. The germline CDR1 and CDR2 sequences are SGHRS and YFSETQ. The CDR3: CASSLTGTSGNTIYF. The CDR3 DNA sequence: TGCGCCAGCAGCTTGACAGGAACCTCTGGAAACACCATATATTTT.